This entry features one T cell receptor beta chain sequence. This clonotype was seen many times. Its antigen has not been determined. Base qualities were left out, and no much larger clone turns up one base away. The CDR3 starts with the cysteine, ends with the phenylalanine, and has 13 residues. CDR3 DNA is the only sequence kept; it has 39 bases, read in frame from the first base. Sequences MNHEY (CDR1) and SVGEGT (CDR2) are obtained from the germline V gene. Trimming removed 6 bases from V and 5 bases from J, leaving 13 bases between the germline ends. Library prep was done by multiplex PCR. Reads for this sample came from an Illumina HiSeq 4000. iRepertoire HTBI primers and Arm-PCR amplification of CDR3 regions were used to construct TCR beta libraries. PCR products were gel purified before sequencing. As for the authors' bioinformatics: A total of under 80 TRBV and 14 TRBJ segments were identified across samples and were used for gene usage analysis of CDR3 amino acid clonotypes. COPE and FqMerger were used to merge filtered high-quality paired reads into contigs. BLAST was used to align contigs to IMGT TRBV, TRBD and TRBJ reference genes, with CDR3 defined following IMGT. Any clonotype with a frequency above 0.1% was counted as a highly expanded clone. Repertoire diversity was measured by Shannon entropy, and V-J evenness by the Gini coefficient. Clonotypes shared by more than one individual were considered public. TCRdb itself trimmed the public reads at Q25 with fastp, ran MiXCR and retained productive beta chains. Rows merge per CDR3 protein into single entries with the most common DNA and genes. These V and J calls rely on TCRdb rather than the paper's analysis. Present in this sample are 250,000 to 300,000 distinct CDR3 sequences, about 20% of which were seen just once. The top ten clones comprise about 15% of the sample.

This sample is part of a study of regulatory T cells in long-lasting Graves disease (dated by TCRdb to about 2021). Describing the broader study: Newly diagnosed Graves' disease patients had taken antithyroid drugs for less than 3 months. A total of about 33 samples underwent TCR sequencing: 13 from persistent and around 20 from newly diagnosed Graves' disease patients. The study took place in China and was registered as a clinical trial. Patients with persistent Graves' disease were compared with patients with newly diagnosed Graves' disease using TCR sequencing and RNA sequencing of peripheral blood. The paper's findings and limits, for the study overall: Only the TCR beta chain was sequenced and analyzed. Compared with newly diagnosed patients, persistent Graves' disease patients had lower TCR Shannon entropy and fewer highly expanded clones, which suggests clonal expansion. A larger number of public clonotypes was shared among persistent patients (about 2,700) than among newly diagnosed patients (over 850). Preferential use of TRBV28, TRBJ1-2 and TRBJ2-5 was observed in persistent disease, whereas TRBV20-1 and TRBJ2-1 were favored in newly diagnosed disease. The study examined only peripheral blood because the primary lesion, thyroid tissue, could not be accessed. The authors acknowledged the small sample size as a limitation that may reduce accuracy.

Explained via the paper, the time point label denotes: newly diagnosed GD, antithyroid drugs for less than 3 months. For both TCR sequencing and RNA sequencing, RNA was extracted from PBMCs using TRIzol. The diagnosis of Graves' disease was made according to American Thyroid Association guidelines. Patients for the study were recruited at an endocrinology department in Xi'an, China. From each patient, 7.5 to 10 milliliters of peripheral blood was collected into an EDTA anticoagulant tube. Ficoll Paque Plus density gradient separation was used to isolate PBMCs, and no further T cell sorting was done. RNA quality was checked with an Agilent 2100 Bioanalyzer and agarose gel, and concentration with a NanoDrop 2000. This sample was also put to use in a study of T cells in Graves' hyperthyroidism and ophthalmopathy. As described in the second report: Stable Graves' hyperthyroidism was defined as the absence of progression to ophthalmopathy over 18 months of follow-up. The hyperthyroidism patients were between 18 and 65 years old and newly diagnosed, with a disease duration of less than 2 months. Exclusion was applied to patients with uncontrolled infections, other autoimmune diseases, pregnancy or lactation. Diagnoses were based on clinical symptoms, serum thyroxine and TRAb, thyroid ultrasound and orbital computed tomography. For the first round of RT-PCR on the TCR CDR3, the HTBI primer set was used together with the Qiagen OneStep RT-PCR kit. Most expanded thyroid clonotypes (frequency above 0.001) were also found in blood, which suggests that blood repertoires may mirror thyroid immune responses. A 13 V-J signature model separated ophthalmopathy from stable hyperthyroidism, with 87.88% sensitivity and about 81% specificity in cross-validation and 80%/75% in testing. During validation, the model predicted progression to ophthalmopathy a median of approximately 7 months ahead of onset, with approximately 70% sensitivity and roughly 72% specificity. To identify distinguishing TCR V-J signatures, a discovery cohort of about 95 patients was used, comprising roughly 45 with Graves' ophthalmopathy and around 60 with stable Graves' hyperthyroidism. An independent validation cohort of around 19 hyperthyroidism patients and about 15 patients who later progressed to ophthalmopathy tested prospective prediction of ophthalmopathy. The 90 or so discovery patients were randomly split 7:3 into training and test sets. In addition, the study compared T-cell repertoires in thyroid tissue and in blood from about six Graves' hyperthyroidism patients. After sampling, hyperthyroidism patients received methimazole starting at 30 mg daily, and ophthalmopathy patients received high-dose intravenous methylprednisolone. A second multiplex PCR round built the libraries, followed by size selection and purification. The libraries were sequenced on an Illumina HiSeq2000 using paired-end 100 bp reads. SOAPnuke was used to process the raw data, removing reads that contained adapters or uncalled bases, had a mean Phred below 15, or lacked an exact match to the constant primer or identifier. COPE v1.2.5 was used to merge high-quality paired reads, and clonotypes were defined as unique nucleotide sequences. MiTCR v1.1 was used to align clonotypes to the IMGT TRBV, TRBD and TRBJ reference segments. Only V-J combinations with frequency above 0.0001, covering about 99% of repertoires, were analysed. The TCS score was defined as the ratio of F50 (clonal expansion) to E x V (chaos), calculated using BLOSUM62-based TCRdist between CDR3 peptides within each V-J. Welch's t-statistics and random forest reduced roughly 500 V-J features to around 14, which were used in a naive Bayes classifier (R e1071). Sample size was not statistically predetermined, and investigators were not blinded to group allocation. The paper describes TCR Vbeta CDR3 sequencing of 140 or so peripheral blood samples, made up of 43 ophthalmopathy patients, roughly 75 hyperthyroidism patients and some 17 progressor patients.

The sample in question was peripheral blood mononuclear cells (PBMCs), obtained at new diagnosis, from a patient treated with antithyroid drugs. The TCR sequence derives from a woman in her twenties or thirties with Graves disease. Donor details come from another sample of the same person, matched by shared clones. The chain couples TRBV6-2 or TRBV6-3 to TRBJ2-5; the D gene cannot be named for sure. The CDR3 corresponds to CASRVIGKETQYF. The base sequence is TGTGCCAGCAGAGTCATAGGGAAGGAGACCCAGTACTTC.